This TCR beta chain was identified in a study of T cells in Graves' hyperthyroidism and ophthalmopathy. Points from the study as a whole: In the blood, most expanded thyroid clonotypes above 0.001 appeared as well.

TCR beta CDR3 sequences were amplified from RNA transcripts. An initial round of RT-PCR targeting the TCR CDR3 relied on the HTBI primer set. TCRdb passed the multiplex PCR reads through MiXCR, listing each CDR3 protein once. The sample has under 300,000 distinct CDR3 sequences; over 12% are singletons. The CDR3 extends over 14 amino acids. With 5 bases removed from V and 2 bases from J, the gap between germline ends came to 11 bases. CDR1 is SNHLY, CDR2 FYNNEI, per germline. Ten or more counts support this clonotype. Its specificity is not known. The blood specimen was taken at initial hyperthyroidism diagnosis, before any ophthalmopathy symptoms.

The sequenced sample was blood. This chain links TRBV2 with TRBJ2-3; D possibly corresponds to TRBD2 (5 bases). The sequence was obtained from a woman in her forties or fifties with Graves' hyperthyroidism that later progressed to Graves' ophthalmopathy. CDR3 in DNA: TGTGCCAGCAGTCGGGGTTCCCTCACAGATACGCAGTATTTT. Protein: CASSRGSLTDTQYF.